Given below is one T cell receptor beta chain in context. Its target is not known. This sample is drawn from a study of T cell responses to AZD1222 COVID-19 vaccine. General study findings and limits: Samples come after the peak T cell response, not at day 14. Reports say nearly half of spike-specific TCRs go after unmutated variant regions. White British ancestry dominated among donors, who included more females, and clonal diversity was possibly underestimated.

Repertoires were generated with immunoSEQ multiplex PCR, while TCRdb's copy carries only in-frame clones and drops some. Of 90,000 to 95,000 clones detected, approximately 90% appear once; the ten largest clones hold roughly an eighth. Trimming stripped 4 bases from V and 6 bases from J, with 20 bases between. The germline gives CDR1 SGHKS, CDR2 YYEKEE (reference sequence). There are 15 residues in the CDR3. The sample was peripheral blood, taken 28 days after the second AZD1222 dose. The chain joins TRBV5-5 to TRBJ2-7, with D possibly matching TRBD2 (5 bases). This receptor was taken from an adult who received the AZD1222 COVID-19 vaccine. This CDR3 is CASSHPPGSTVEQYF. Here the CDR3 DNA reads TGTGCCAGCAGCCATCCTCCGGGATCTACCGTCGAGCAGTACTTC.